This is a list of T cell receptor beta chains from one sample in a study of cytomegalovirus exposure and HLA in healthy donors. Here immunoSEQ multiplex PCR was the method, and the copy in TCRdb shows in-frame clones only, minus some. The sample holds roughly 190,000 clones, roughly four fifths seen once. Source material: PBMCs. The receptors stem from a woman aged 18-29 years in good health and CMV-seronegative. Each CDR3 is given with its conserved first and last residue. The D gene is left open where the match is weak. Only some rows state a clone size, as once, few, many or a class for expanded clones.

TRBV27,TRBJ2-7,.,TRBD1,TGTGCCAGCAGTTTGCAGGGGGCGGCCGAGCAGTACTTC,CASSLQGAAEQYF
TRBV5-6,TRBJ2-1,.,.,TGTGCCAGCAGCTTGCGGCGGATCCTCTCCTACAATGAGCAGTTCTTC,CASSLRRILSYNEQFF
TRBV5-4,TRBJ1-1,.,.,TGTGCCACCGGGGAGGAGGGCGGGGCTTTCTTT,CATGEEGGAFF
TRBV19,TRBJ1-2,.,TRBD1,TGTGCCAGTAGCATAGGGGGACAGGGGGAAGGAGGCTACACCTTC,CASSIGGQGEGGYTF
TRBV4-1,TRBJ2-7,few,.,TGCGCCAGCAGCCAAGACCCCTCGGGGAGCCGAACCTACGAGCAGTACTTC,CASSQDPSGSRTYEQYF
TRBV2,TRBJ2-5,.,TRBD1,TGTGCCAGCAGGATCGGACAGGGGGGCCAAGAGACCCAGTACTTC,CASRIGQGGQETQYF
TRBV30,TRBJ2-7,.,.,TGTGCCTGGGAGAAAAGGGGGGAGCAGTACTTC,CAWEKRGEQYF
TRBV28,TRBJ1-1,.,.,TGTGCCAGCAGTTTTGGTGGCAGGGTCACTGAAGCTTTCTTT,CASSFGGRVTEAFF
TRBV11-3,TRBJ2-3,.,.,TGTGCCAGCAGCCCAACGGAGGGGAGAAGCACAGATACGCAGTATTTT,CASSPTEGRSTDTQYF
TRBV4-1,TRBJ1-2,.,.,TGCGCCAGCAGCAACTACTATGGCTACACCTTC,CASSNYYGYTF
TRBV30,TRBJ2-2,.,.,TGTGCCTGGTTTGGTGGGGACAAACTCCTCCCCGGGGAGCTGTTTTTT,CAWFGGDKLLPGELFF
TRBV19,TRBJ2-1,.,TRBD2,TGTGCCAGTTACGCGGGAGGGGTCAATGAGCAGTTCTTC,CASYAGGVNEQFF
TRBV14,TRBJ1-1,.,TRBD1,TGTGCCAGCAGCCAAGATAGGGGGCACTTCAACACTGAAGCTTTCTTT,CASSQDRGHFNTEAFF
TRBV5-4,TRBJ2-3,few,TRBD2,TGTGCCAGCAGCTTAAGTAGCGGGGGCCGCGGGAATACGCAGTATTTT,CASSLSSGGRGNTQYF
TRBV7-9,TRBJ2-5,.,TRBD2,TGTGCGAGCGGGGCAGCTAATCAAGAGACCCAGTACTTC,CASGAANQETQYF
TRBV7-2,TRBJ2-5,.,TRBD1,TGTGCCAGCAGCTTGGGACAGGGAGAGACCCAGTACTTC,CASSLGQGETQYF
TRBV14,TRBJ2-1,.,TRBD2,TGTGCCAGCAGTCGACTCGGGACTAGCGGGAGAAATGAGCAGTTCTTC,CASSRLGTSGRNEQFF
TRBV10-3,TRBJ2-5,few,TRBD1,TGTGCCATCAGGGACGGACAGGGGGAAGAGACCCAGTACTTC,CAIRDGQGEETQYF
TRBV2,TRBJ1-5,few,TRBD1,TGTGCCAGCAGTGGGCGGGGACAGGGGGCTCGACAGCCCCAGCATTTT,CASSGRGQGARQPQHF
TRBV29-1,TRBJ2-3,.,TRBD2,TGCAGCGTTGATCTAGCGGGGTTAGGCACGCAGTATTTT,CSVDLAGLGTQYF
TRBV2,TRBJ2-5,.,.,TGTGCCAGCAGCGACAGGACGGAGACCCAGTACTTC,CASSDRTETQYF
TRBV19,TRBJ1-1,once,.,TGTGCCAGTATCCCCTGGGGGGGTAACACTGAAGCTTTCTTT,CASIPWGGNTEAFF
TRBV10-3,TRBJ1-3,.,.,TGTGCCATCAGGAGGGACACCAACACCATATATTTT,CAIRRDTNTIYF
TRBV6-5,TRBJ2-3,.,TRBD2,TGTGCCAGCAGCCCATCAATAGCGGGCCCGACCCAGTATTTT,CASSPSIAGPTQYF
TRBV7-2,TRBJ1-5,.,.,TGTGCCAGCAGTTACCGGGGGGATCAGCCCCAGCATTTT,CASSYRGDQPQHF
TRBV15,TRBJ1-6,.,.,TGTGCCACCAGCAGAGCCGCCGGGGTGGACTATAATTCACCCCTCCACTTT,CATSRAAGVDYNSPLHF
TRBV7-2,TRBJ1-3,.,.,TGTGCCAGCAGCTTAGGTTCGGGGGGGCATCGGGGAAACACCATATATTTT,CASSLGSGGHRGNTIYF
TRBV6-1,TRBJ1-3,few,.,TGTGCCAGCAGTGAATCAGGGGCTGGAAACACCATATATTTT,CASSESGAGNTIYF
TRBV7-2,TRBJ1-1,.,.,TGTGCCAGCAGCTTAAGACTCGGGAGGAGGTACACTGAAGCTTTCTTT,CASSLRLGRRYTEAFF
TRBV6-5,TRBJ2-1,.,TRBD2,TGTGCCAGCAGTTACCCAGCGGGAGGGGTCAATGAGCAGTTCTTC,CASSYPAGGVNEQFF
TRBV7-9,TRBJ1-1,.,.,TGTGCCAGCAGTCTCAATCGAGACACTGAAGCTTTCTTT,CASSLNRDTEAFF
TRBV6-6,TRBJ2-7,.,.,TGTGCCAGCTTTGGGGATGGACAGAGCTCCTACGAGCAGTACTTC,CASFGDGQSSYEQYF
TRBV7-9,TRBJ2-3,.,.,TGTGCCAGCAGCTCAGGGGCAGATACGCAGTATTTT,CASSSGADTQYF
TRBV10-2,TRBJ1-5,once,TRBD1,TGCGCCAGCAGTGACCCCTCGGGACAGGGGCATCAGCCCCAGCATTTT,CASSDPSGQGHQPQHF
TRBV9,TRBJ2-7,few,.,TGTGCCAGCAGCCCCCGGTTAGGGACTGCCTACGAGCAGTACTTC,CASSPRLGTAYEQYF
TRBV7-2,TRBJ2-1,.,.,TGTGCCAGCAGCCCTCGGACAGACAATGAGCAGTTCTTC,CASSPRTDNEQFF
TRBV28,TRBJ2-1,.,TRBD1,TGTGCCAGCAGTATAGGACAGGGATCCTACAATGAGCAGTTCTTC,CASSIGQGSYNEQFF
TRBV19,TRBJ2-3,.,TRBD2,TGTGCCAGTAGCGCAACTAGCGGGAGGGCCTTTGCCACAGATACGCAGTATTTT,CASSATSGRAFATDTQYF
TRBV7-8,TRBJ2-5,.,TRBD2,TGTGCCAGCAGCGGCGGACTAGCAGGAGGCCTCCAAGAGACCCAGTACTTC,CASSGGLAGGLQETQYF
TRBV6-6,TRBJ2-2,.,.,TGTGCCAGCGGGTTAGGGGCCGGGGAGCTGTTTTTT,CASGLGAGELFF
TRBV19,TRBJ2-1,.,TRBD2,TGTGCCAGTACCAGGACTAGCGGGAACCACAATGAGCAGTTCTTC,CASTRTSGNHNEQFF
TRBV7-9,TRBJ2-3,once,.,TGTGCCAGCAGCTTAGCTCCGGGTGGGACAGATACGCAGTATTTT,CASSLAPGGTDTQYF
TRBV7-8,TRBJ1-1,.,.,TGTGCATCCCGGGGCTGGAGGGACACTGAAGCTTTCTTT,CASRGWRDTEAFF
TRBV5-8,TRBJ2-2,.,.,TGTGCCAGCAGCTTGTATGCCGGGGAGCTGTTTTTT,CASSLYAGELFF
TRBV5-1,TRBJ2-3,.,TRBD2,TGCGCCAGCAGCGAGACCCCGGGACTAGCGGGAGCGAGGCCAGATACGCAGTATTTT,CASSETPGLAGARPDTQYF
TRBV28,TRBJ1-4,.,TRBD1,TGTGCCAGCAGTTCACCGACAGGGGCAACTAATGAAAAACTGTTTTTT,CASSSPTGATNEKLFF
TRBV30,TRBJ2-7,.,TRBD2,TGTGCCTGGAGTGTAAGTTCGGGGGGCTACGAGCAGTACTTC,CAWSVSSGGYEQYF
TRBV2,TRBJ2-7,.,TRBD2,TGTGCCAGCAGCCCAGGACTAGCGGGAGGGACATCCTACGAGCAGTACTTC,CASSPGLAGGTSYEQYF
TRBV9,TRBJ1-5,.,TRBD1,TGTGCCAGCAGCGTAGGGGACAGATTCAGTAGCAATCAGCCCCAGCATTTT,CASSVGDRFSSNQPQHF
TRBV11-3,TRBJ2-5,.,.,TGTGCCAGCAGCTTATTTGTGGCAGGGAGGTACCAAGAGACCCAGTACTTC,CASSLFVAGRYQETQYF